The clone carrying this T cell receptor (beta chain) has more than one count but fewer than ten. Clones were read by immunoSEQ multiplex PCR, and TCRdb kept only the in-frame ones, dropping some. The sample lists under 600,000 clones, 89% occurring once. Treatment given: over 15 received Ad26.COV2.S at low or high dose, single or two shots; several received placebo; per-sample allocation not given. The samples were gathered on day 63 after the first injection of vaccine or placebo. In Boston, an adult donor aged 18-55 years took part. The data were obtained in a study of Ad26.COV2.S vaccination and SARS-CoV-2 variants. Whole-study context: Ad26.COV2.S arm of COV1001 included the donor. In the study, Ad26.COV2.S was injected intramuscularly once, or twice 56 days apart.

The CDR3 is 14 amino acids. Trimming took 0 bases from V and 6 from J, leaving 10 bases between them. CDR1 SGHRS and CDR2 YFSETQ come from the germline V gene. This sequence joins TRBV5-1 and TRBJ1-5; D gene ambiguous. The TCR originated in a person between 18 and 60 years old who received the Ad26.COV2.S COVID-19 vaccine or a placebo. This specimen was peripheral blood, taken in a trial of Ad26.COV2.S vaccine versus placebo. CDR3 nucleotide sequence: TGCGCCAGCAGCTTGGATGGGGTCGGTCAGCCCCAGCATTTT. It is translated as CASSLDGVGQPQHF.